This T cell receptor beta chain came from a study of T cells in Graves' hyperthyroidism and ophthalmopathy. This clonotype was seen at least ten times. From RNA transcripts, TCR beta CDR3 regions were amplified. Using the HTBI primer set, a first-round RT-PCR was run on the TCR CDR3. TCRdb itself ran the multiplex PCR reads through MiXCR, one entry per CDR3 protein. The sample lists under 300,000 distinct CDR3 sequences, about 25% seen once, with more than 25% in the top ten. Trimming removed 6 bases at V and 4 bases at J, with 12 bases between. CDR3 length: 12 amino acids. CDR1 and CDR2 (germline): DFQATT, SNEGSKA (reference sequence). Recently diagnosed hyperthyroidism of less than 2 months' duration affected patients aged 18 to 65. The blood specimen was taken at initial hyperthyroidism diagnosis, before any ophthalmopathy symptoms.

Source material: blood. The receptor was derived from a man aged 35-49 years with Graves' hyperthyroidism that later progressed to Graves' ophthalmopathy. This chain connects TRBV20-1 to TRBJ1-2, with a possible D match to TRBD1 (6 bases). This CDR3 reads CSAYRDSYGYTF. The CDR3 DNA reads TGCAGTGCATACAGGGACTCCTATGGCTACACCTTC.